This TCR beta chain was identified in a study of blood T cell repertoires in COVID-19. CDR1 and CDR2 from the germline V gene are KGHSH and LQKENI. With 6 bases removed from V and 6 bases from J, the gap between germline ends came to 9 bases. The CDR3 spans 11 residues. Per the study methods: Counts of nucleated cells, estimated from reference gene primer amplification, were obtained. The assay was immunoSEQ multiplex PCR, and TCRdb's table has in-frame clones only and misses some. V, J and clone size are taken as reported in that table, and D and trimming were inferred from the DNA itself. The profile shows tens of thousands of clones, over 65% of them singletons.

The rearrangement joins TRBV18 to TRBJ2-7; D is ambiguous. Sequencing was performed on peripheral blood. The sequence was collected from a human donor with acute or convalescent COVID-19. The donor label of this sample is uncertain. Here the CDR3 DNA reads TGTGCCAGCTCCCAGACGGGCGAGCAGTACTTC. Translating it yields CASSQTGEQYF.